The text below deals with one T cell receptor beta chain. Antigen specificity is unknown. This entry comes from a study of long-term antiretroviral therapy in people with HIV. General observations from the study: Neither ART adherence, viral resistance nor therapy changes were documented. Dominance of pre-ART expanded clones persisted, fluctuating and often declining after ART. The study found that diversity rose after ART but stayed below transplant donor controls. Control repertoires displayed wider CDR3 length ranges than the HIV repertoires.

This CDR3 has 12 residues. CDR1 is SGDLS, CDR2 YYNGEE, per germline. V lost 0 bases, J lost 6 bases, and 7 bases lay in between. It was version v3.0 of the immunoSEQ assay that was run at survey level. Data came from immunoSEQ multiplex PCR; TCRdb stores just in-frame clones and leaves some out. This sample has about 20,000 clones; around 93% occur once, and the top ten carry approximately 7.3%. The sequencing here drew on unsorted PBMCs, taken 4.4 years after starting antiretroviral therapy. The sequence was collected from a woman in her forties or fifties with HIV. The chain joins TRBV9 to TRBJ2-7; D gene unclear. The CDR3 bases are TGTGCCAGCAGCGTAGAACCGGGCGAGCAGTACTTC. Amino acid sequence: CASSVEPGEQYF.